The source of this TCR beta chain is a study of OX40 agonist ivuxolimab in advanced cancers. Germline V CDR1 and CDR2: MGHRA, YSYEKL. The CDR3 runs 18 residues. V dropped 1 base and J dropped 1 base, with 16 bases sitting between them. Points on this clone: What it binds is not known.

People who had autoimmune disease history or systemic immunosuppression were excluded. The protocol was immunoSEQ multiplex PCR, while the TCRdb copy is restricted to in-frame clones and leaves out a portion. The profile shows 80,000 or so clones, approximately 94% of them singletons. The study's findings and limits: Averaging showed that CD8+ T cells had more expanded clones than CD4+ did. Undetermined was the antigen specificity of the expanded peripheral T cells.

Here the sequenced sample was CD4+ or CD8+ T cells sorted from blood, taken in a trial of the OX40 agonist ivuxolimab. The chain recombines TRBV4-1 with TRBJ2-2; tentatively, D is TRBD2 (6 bases). The clonotype comes from an adult with an advanced solid tumor such as melanoma, head and neck, liver or kidney cancer. The CDR3 spells CASSQALGGSLNTGELFF. The CDR3 region has the DNA TGCGCCAGCAGCCAAGCCCTCGGAGGGTCACTGAACACCGGGGAGCTGTTTTTT.